This entry describes one T cell receptor beta chain. Sequenced by immunoSEQ multiplex PCR; TCRdb stores in-frame clones only, minus some. The profile shows roughly 150,000 clones, roughly nine tenths of them singletons. This sample was included in a study of blood T cell repertoires in COVID-19. Study context: The United States, Italy and Spain were the sources of the acute and convalescent COVID-19 samples. Sources were T cells, B-cell-depleted T cells, or PBMCs; the material itself was cDNA or gDNA.

The V gene's germline CDR1 is SGHRS and CDR2 YFSETQ. This CDR3 contains 15 residues. Trimming removed 3 bases from V and 7 bases from J, with 17 bases in between. This receptor was taken from an older woman with acute or convalescent COVID-19. The sample was peripheral blood. V usage is TRBV5-1 and J usage is TRBJ2-1; perhaps TRBD2 as D (6 bases). Here the CDR3 reads CASSSGNIRGNEQFF. CDR3 sequence (DNA): TGCGCCAGCAGCTCGGGGAATATTCGGGGGAATGAGCAGTTCTTC. The full variable domain, rest sourced from reference TRBV5-1 and TRBJ2-1, is KAGVTQTPRYLIKTRGQQVTLSCSPISGHRSVSWYQQTPGQGLQFLFEYFSETQRNKGNFPGRFSGRQFSNSRSEMNVSTLELGDSALYLCASSSGNIRGNEQFFGPGTRLTVL.